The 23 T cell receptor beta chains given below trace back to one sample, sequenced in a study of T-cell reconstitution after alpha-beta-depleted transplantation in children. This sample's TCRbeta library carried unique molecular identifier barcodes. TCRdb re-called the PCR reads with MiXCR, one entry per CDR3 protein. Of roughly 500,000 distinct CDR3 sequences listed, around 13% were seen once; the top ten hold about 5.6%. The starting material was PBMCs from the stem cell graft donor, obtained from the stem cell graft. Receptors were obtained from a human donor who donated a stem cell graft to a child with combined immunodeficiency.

CDR3 sequence: CASSVSAGSRNEQFF. The CDR3 DNA reads as TGTGCCAGCAGCGTGTCGGCGGGATCCCGGAATGAGCAGTTCTTC. The rearrangement joins TRBV9 to TRBJ2-1, with D possibly being TRBD2 (6 bases). With 2 bases removed from V and 7 bases from J, the gap between germline ends came to 16 bases. The CDR3 spans 15 residues. Germline loops: CDR1 SGDLS, CDR2 YYNGEE.

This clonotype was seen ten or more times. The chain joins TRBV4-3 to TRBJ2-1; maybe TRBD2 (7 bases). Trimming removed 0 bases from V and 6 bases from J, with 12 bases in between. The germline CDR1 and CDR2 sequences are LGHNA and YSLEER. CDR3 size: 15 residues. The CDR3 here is CASSQDRGAGNEQFF. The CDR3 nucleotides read TGCGCCAGCAGCCAAGATCGGGGGGCTGGCAATGAGCAGTTCTTC.

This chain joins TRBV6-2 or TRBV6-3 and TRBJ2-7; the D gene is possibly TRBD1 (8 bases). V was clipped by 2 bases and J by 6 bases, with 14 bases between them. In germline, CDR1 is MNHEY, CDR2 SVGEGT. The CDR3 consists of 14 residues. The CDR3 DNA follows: TGTGCCAGCAGTTACGAACAGGGGGAGGGCGAGCAGTACTTC. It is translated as CASSYEQGEGEQYF.

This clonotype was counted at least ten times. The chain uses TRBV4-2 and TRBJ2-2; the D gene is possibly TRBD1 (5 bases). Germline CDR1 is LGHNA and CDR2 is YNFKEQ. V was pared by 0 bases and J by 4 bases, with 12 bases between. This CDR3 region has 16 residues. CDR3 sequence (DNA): TGTGCCAGCAGCCAAGATCGGCAGGGTGGCACCGGGGAGCTGTTTTTT. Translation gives CASSQDRQGGTGELFF.

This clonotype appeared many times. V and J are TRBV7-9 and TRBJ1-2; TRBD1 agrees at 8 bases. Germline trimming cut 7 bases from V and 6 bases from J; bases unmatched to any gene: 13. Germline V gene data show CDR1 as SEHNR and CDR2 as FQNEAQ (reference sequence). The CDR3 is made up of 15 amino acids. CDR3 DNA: TGTGCCAGCACCAACCCGGGACAGGTGACGGATGGCTACACCTTC. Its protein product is CASTNPGQVTDGYTF.

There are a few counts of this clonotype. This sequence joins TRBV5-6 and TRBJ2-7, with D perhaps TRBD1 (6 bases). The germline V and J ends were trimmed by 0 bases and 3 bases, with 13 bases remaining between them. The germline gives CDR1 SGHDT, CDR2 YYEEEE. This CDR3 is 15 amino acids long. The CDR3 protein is CASSLAVGQYYEQYF. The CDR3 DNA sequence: TGTGCCAGCAGCTTGGCGGTAGGACAGTACTACGAGCAGTACTTC.

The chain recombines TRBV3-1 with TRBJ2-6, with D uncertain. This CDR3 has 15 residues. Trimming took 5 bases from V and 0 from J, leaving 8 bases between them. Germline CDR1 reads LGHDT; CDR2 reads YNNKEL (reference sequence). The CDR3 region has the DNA TGTGCCAGCAGCTTCCAGAGCTCTGGGGCCAACGTCCTGACTTTC. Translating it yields CASSFQSSGANVLTF. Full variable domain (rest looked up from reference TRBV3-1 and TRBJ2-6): DTAVSQTPKYLVTQMGNDKSIKCEQNLGHDTMYWYKQDSKKFLKIMFSYNNKELIINETVPNRFSPKSPDKAHLNLHINSLELGDSAVYFCASSFQSSGANVLTFGAGSRLTVL.

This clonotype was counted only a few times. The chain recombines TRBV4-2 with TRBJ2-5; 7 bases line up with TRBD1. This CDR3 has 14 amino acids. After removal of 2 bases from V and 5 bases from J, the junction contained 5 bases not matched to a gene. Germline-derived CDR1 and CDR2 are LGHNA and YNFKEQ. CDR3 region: CASSQSDRSETQYF. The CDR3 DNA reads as TGTGCCAGCAGCCAATCGGACAGGTCGGAGACCCAGTACTTC.

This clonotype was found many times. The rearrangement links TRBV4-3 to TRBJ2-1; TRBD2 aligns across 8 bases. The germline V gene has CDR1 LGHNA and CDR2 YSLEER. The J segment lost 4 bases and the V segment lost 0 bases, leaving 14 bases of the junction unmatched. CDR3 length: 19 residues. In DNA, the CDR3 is TGCGCCAGCAGCCAAGATCTTCCAGCGGGGGACCCCCCATACAATGAGCAGTTCTTC. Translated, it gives CASSQDLPAGDPPYNEQFF.

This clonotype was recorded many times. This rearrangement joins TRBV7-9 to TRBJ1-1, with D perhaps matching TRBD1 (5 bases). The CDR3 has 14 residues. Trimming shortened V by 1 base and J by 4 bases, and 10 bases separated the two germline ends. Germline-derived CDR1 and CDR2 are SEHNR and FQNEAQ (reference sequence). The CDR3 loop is CASSLGGVATEAFF. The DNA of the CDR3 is TGTGCCAGCAGCTTAGGGGGGGTAGCCACTGAAGCTTTCTTT.

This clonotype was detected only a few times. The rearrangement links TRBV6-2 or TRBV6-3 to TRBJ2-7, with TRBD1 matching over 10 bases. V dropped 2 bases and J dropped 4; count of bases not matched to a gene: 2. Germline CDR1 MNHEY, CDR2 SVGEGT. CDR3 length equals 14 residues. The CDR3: CASSYVGQGYEQYF. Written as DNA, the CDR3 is TGTGCCAGCAGTTACGTGGGACAGGGGTACGAGCAGTACTTC.

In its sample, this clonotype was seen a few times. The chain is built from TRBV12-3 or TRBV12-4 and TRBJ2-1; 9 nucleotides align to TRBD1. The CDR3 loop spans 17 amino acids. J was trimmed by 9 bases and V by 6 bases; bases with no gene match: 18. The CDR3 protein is CASSSTTGTGSMGEQFF. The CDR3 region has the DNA TGTGCCAGCAGCTCTACAACCGGGACAGGGAGTATGGGTGAGCAGTTCTTC.

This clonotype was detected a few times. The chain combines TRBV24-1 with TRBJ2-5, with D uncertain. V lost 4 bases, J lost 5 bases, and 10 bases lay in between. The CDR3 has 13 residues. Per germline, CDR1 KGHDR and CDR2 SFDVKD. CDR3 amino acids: CATSDFASETQYF. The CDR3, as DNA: TGTGCCACCAGTGACTTTGCGTCCGAGACCCAGTACTTC.

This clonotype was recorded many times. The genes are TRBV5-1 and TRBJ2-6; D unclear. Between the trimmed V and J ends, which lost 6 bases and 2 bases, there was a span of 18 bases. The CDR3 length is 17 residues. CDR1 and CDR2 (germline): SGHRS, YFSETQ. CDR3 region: CASTKDVALTGANVLTF. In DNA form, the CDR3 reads TGCGCCAGCACTAAAGACGTGGCTCTAACTGGGGCCAACGTCCTGACTTTC. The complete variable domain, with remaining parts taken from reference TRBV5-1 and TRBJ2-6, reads KAGVTQTPRYLIKTRGQQVTLSCSPISGHRSVSWYQQTPGQGLQFLFEYFSETQRNKGNFPGRFSGRQFSNSRSEMNVSTLELGDSALYLCASTKDVALTGANVLTFGAGSRLTVL.

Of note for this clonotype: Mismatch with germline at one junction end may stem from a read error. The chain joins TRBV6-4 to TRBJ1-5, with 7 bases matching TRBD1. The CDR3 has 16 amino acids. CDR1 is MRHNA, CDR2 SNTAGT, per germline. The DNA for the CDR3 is TGTACCAGCTGTTTCCAGACAGGGAGAAGCGATCAGCCCCAGCATTTT. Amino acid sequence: CTSCFQTGRSDQPQHF.

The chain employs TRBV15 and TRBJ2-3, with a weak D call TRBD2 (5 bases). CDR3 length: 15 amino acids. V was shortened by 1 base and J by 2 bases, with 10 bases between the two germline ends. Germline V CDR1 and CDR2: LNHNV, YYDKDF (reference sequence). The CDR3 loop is CATSRGERYTDTQYF. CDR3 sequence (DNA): TGTGCCACCAGCAGAGGGGAGCGCTACACAGATACGCAGTATTTT.

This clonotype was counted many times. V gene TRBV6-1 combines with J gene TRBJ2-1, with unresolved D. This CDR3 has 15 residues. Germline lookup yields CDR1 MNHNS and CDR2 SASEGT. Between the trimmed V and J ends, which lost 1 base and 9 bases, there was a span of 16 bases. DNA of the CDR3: TGTGCCAGCAGTGAAGGGGCAGGTCGTGGTAGTGAGCAGTTCTTC. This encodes CASSEGAGRGSEQFF.

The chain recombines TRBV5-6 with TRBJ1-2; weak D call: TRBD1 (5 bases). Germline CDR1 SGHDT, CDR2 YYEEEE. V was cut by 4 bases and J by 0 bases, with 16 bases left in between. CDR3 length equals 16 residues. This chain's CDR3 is CASSPDRGESNYGYTF. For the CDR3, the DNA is TGTGCCAGCAGCCCCGACCGGGGCGAATCTAACTATGGCTACACCTTC.

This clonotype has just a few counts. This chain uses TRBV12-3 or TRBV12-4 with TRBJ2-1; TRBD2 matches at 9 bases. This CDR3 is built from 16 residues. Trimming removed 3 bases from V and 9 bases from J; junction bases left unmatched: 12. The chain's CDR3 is CASSFSLAGTTGEQFF. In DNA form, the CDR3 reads TGTGCCAGCAGTTTTAGCCTAGCGGGGACTACAGGTGAGCAGTTCTTC.

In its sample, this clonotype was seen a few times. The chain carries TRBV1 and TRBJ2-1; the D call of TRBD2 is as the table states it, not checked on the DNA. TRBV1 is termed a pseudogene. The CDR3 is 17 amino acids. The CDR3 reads CTSSGRQTRGSYNEQFF. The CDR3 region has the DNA TGCACCAGCAGCGGACGTCAAACTAGAGGCTCCTACAATGAGCAGTTCTTC.

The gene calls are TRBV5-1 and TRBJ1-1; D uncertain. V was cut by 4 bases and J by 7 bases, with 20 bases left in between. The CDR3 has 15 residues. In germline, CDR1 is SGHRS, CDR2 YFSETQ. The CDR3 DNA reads TGCGCCAGCAGCCTCCTTCCGGACGGTAGTCTTGAAGCTTTCTTT. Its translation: CASSLLPDGSLEAFF.

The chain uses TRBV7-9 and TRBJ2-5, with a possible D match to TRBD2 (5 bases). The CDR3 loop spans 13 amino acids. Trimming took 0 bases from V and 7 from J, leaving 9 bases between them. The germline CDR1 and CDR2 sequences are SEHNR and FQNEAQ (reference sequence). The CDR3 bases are TGTGCCAGCAGCTTAGCGCAAGAGGGGACCCAGTACTTC. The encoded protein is CASSLAQEGTQYF.

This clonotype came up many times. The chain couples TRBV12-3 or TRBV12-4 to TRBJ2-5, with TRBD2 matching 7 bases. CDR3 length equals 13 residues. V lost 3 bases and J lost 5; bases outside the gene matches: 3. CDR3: CASSFRGDETQYF. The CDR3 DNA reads TGTGCCAGCAGTTTCCGGGGGGATGAGACCCAGTACTTC.